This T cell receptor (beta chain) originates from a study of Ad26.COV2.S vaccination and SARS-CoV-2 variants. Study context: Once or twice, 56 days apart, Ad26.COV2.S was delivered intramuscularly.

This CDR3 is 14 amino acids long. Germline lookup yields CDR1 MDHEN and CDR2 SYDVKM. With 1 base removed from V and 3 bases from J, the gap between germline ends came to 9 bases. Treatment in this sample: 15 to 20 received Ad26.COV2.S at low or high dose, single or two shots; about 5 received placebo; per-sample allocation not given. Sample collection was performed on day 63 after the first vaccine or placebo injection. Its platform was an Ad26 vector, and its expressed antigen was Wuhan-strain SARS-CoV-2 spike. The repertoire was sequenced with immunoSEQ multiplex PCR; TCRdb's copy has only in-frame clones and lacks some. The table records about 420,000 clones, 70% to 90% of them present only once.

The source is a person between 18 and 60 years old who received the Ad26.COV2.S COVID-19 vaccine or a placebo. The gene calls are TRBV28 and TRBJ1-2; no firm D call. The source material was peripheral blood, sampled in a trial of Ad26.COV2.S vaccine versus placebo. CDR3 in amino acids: CASSLSRTHYGYTF. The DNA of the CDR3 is TGTGCCAGCAGTTTATCCAGGACCCACTATGGCTACACCTTC.